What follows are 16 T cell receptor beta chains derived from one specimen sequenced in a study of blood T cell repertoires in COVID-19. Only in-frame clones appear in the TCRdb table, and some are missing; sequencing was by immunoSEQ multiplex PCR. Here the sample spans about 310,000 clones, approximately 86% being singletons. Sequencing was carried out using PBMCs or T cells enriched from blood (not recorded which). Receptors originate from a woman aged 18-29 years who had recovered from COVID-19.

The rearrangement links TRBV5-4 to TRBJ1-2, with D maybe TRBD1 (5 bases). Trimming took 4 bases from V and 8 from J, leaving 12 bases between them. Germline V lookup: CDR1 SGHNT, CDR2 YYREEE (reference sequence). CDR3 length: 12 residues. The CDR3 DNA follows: TGTGCCAGCAGCACTGACAGCAGAGGCTACACCTTC. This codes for CASSTDSRGYTF. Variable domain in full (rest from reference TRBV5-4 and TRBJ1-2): ETGVTQSPTHLIKTRGQQVTLRCSSQSGHNTVSWYQQALGQGPQFIFQYYREEENGRGNFPPRFSGLQFPNYSSELNVNALELDDSALYLCASSTDSRGYTFGSGTRLTVV.

The CDR3 protein is CASSPLDDGRAAYEQYF. In nucleotides, the CDR3 is TGTGCCAGCAGTCCCCTCGATGACGGGAGGGCCGCTTACGAGCAGTACTTC. The genes are TRBV28 and TRBJ2-7; 8 bases align to TRBD2. After removal of 5 bases from V and 4 bases from J, the junction contained 16 bases not matched to a gene. Germline lookup yields CDR1 MDHEN and CDR2 SYDVKM. This CDR3 region has 17 residues.

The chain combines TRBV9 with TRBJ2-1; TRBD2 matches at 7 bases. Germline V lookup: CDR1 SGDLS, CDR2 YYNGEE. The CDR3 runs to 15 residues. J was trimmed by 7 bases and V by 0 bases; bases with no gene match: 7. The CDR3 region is CASSVGGGSQNEQFF. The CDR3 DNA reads TGTGCCAGCAGCGTAGGTGGCGGGAGTCAGAATGAGCAGTTCTTC.

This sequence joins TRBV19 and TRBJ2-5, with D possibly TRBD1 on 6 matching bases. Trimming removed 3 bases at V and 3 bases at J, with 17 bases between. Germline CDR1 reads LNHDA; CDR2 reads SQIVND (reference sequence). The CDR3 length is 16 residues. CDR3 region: CASSIEKGGRKETQYF. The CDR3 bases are TGTGCCAGTAGTATCGAAAAAGGGGGACGGAAAGAGACCCAGTACTTC. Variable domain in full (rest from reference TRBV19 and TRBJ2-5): DGGITQSPKYLFRKEGQNVTLSCEQNLNHDAMYWYRQDPGQGLRLIYYSQIVNDFQKGDIAEGYSVSREKKESFPLTVTSAQKNPTAFYLCASSIEKGGRKETQYFGPGTRLLVL.

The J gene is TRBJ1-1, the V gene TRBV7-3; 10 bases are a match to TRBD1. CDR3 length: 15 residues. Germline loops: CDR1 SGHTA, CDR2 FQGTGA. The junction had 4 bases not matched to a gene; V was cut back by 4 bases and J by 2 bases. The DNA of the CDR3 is TGTGCCAGCAGCTCGAGGACAGGGGGAAACACTGAAGCTTTCTTT. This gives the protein CASSSRTGGNTEAFF.

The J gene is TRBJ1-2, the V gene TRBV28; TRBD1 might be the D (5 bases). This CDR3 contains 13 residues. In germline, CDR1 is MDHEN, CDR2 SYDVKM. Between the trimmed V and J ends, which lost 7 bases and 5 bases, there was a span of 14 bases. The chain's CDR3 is CASITGTAYGYTF. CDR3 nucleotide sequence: TGTGCCAGCATCACCGGGACTGCTTATGGCTACACCTTC.

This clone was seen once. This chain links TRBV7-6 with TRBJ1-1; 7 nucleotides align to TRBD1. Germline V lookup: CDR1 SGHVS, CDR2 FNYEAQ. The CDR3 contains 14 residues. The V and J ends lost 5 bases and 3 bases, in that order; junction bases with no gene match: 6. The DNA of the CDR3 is TGTGCCAGCAGCCCCAGACAGGGTTACACTGAAGCTTTCTTT. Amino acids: CASSPRQGYTEAFF.

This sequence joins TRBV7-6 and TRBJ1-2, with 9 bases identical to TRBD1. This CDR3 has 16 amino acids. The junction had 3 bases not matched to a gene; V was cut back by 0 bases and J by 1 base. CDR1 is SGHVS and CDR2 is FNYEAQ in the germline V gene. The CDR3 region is CASSLAGTGSNYGYTF. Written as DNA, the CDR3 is TGTGCCAGCAGCTTAGCGGGGACAGGGAGTAACTATGGCTACACCTTC.

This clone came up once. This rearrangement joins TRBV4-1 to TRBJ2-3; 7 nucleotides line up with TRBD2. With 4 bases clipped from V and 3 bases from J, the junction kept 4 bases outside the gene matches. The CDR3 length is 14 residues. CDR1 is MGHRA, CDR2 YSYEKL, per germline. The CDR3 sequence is CASSRGLDTDTQYF. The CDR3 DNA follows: TGCGCCAGCAGCCGAGGACTAGATACAGATACGCAGTATTTT.

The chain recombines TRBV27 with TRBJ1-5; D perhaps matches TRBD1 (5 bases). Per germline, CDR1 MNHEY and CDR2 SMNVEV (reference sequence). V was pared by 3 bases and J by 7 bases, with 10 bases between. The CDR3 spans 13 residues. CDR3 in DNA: TGTGCCAGCAGTTTTCAGGGAAACCAGCCCCAGCATTTT. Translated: CASSFQGNQPQHF.

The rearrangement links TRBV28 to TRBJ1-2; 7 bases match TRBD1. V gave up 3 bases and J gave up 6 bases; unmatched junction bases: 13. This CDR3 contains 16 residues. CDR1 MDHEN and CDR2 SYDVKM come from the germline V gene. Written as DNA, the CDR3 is TGTGCCAGCAGTTTCGCCCTCTCCGGGACAGCGAATGGCTACACCTTC. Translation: CASSFALSGTANGYTF.

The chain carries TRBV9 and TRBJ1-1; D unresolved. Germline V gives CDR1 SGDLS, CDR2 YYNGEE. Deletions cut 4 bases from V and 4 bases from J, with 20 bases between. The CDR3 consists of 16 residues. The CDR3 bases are TGTGCCAGCAGCCCAAAAGAAGCTGGGTCGGGCACTGAAGCTTTCTTT. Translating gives CASSPKEAGSGTEAFF.

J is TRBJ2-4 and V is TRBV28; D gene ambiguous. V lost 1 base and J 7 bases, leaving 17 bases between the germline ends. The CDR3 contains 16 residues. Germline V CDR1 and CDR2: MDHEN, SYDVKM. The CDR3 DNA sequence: TGTGCCAGCAGTTTATTTGTGGTCAGAGGTATGAACATTCAGTACTTC. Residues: CASSLFVVRGMNIQYF.

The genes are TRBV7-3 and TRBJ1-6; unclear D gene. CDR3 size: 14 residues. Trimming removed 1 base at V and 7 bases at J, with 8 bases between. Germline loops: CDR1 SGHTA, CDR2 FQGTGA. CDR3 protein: CASSLRAVNSPLHF. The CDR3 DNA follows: TGTGCCAGCAGCTTAAGGGCCGTGAATTCACCCCTCCACTTT.

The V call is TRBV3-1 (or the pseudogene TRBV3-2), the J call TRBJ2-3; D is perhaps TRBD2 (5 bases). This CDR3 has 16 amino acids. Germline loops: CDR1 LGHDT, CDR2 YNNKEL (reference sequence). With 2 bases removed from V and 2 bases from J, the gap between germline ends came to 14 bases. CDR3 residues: CASSQWGTGSTDTQYF. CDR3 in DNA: TGTGCCAGCAGCCAATGGGGAACGGGGTCCACAGATACGCAGTATTTT.

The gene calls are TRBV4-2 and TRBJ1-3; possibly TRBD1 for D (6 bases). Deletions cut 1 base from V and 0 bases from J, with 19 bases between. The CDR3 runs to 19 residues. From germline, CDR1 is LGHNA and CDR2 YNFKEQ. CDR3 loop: CASSQGDRSTGYSGNTIYF. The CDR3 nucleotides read TGTGCCAGCAGCCAAGGAGACAGATCTACAGGGTACTCTGGAAACACCATATATTTT.